A single sample gave rise to the 15 T cell receptor beta chains below, sequenced in a study of OX40 agonist ivuxolimab in advanced cancers. The table came from immunoSEQ multiplex PCR; TCRdb's copy has only in-frame clones and leaves some out. The sample holds tens of thousands of clones, 70% to 90% seen once. The sequencing here drew on CD4+ or CD8+ T cells sorted from blood, taken in a trial of the OX40 agonist ivuxolimab. The origin of the receptors is an adult with an advanced solid tumor such as melanoma, head and neck, liver or kidney cancer.

The chain joins TRBV11-2 to TRBJ2-3; no clear D gene. This CDR3 has 13 residues. Germline V lookup: CDR1 SGHAT, CDR2 FQNNGV. Between the trimmed V and J ends, which lost 1 base and 4 bases, there was a span of 6 bases. The CDR3: CASSLGSPDTQYF. DNA for the CDR3: TGTGCCAGCAGCTTAGGATCTCCAGATACGCAGTATTTT.

The rearrangement joins TRBV5-6 to TRBJ2-1; possibly TRBD2 for D (5 bases). This CDR3 has 15 residues. The V gene lost 4 bases and the J gene lost 4 bases, with 15 bases spanning the gap. Germline CDR1 and CDR2: SGHDT and YYEEEE. The CDR3: CASSPLVRHYNEQFF. Written as DNA, the CDR3 is TGTGCCAGCAGCCCACTAGTGAGGCATTACAATGAGCAGTTCTTC.

The chain combines TRBV5-1 with TRBJ2-5, with 8 positions matching TRBD2. Unmatched junction bases numbered 8, after V lost 2 bases and J lost 2 bases. CDR3 length: 16 residues. CDR1 and CDR2 from the germline V gene are SGHRS and YFSETQ. This CDR3 reads CASSFGPSGGQETQYF. The CDR3 bases are TGCGCCAGCAGCTTCGGCCCGAGCGGGGGACAAGAGACCCAGTACTTC.

This clone was seen just once. V usage is TRBV2 and J usage is TRBJ2-6; D ambiguous. Trimming stripped 2 bases from V and 2 bases from J, with 7 bases between. This CDR3 is 15 amino acids long. From germline, CDR1 is SNHLY and CDR2 FYNNEI. The chain's CDR3 is CASSEQGTGANVLTF. The CDR3 nucleotides read TGTGCCAGCAGTGAACAAGGGACTGGGGCCAACGTCCTGACTTTC.

The rearrangement links TRBV19 to TRBJ1-1, with D tentatively TRBD1 (5 bases). Looked up from germline, CDR1 is LNHDA and CDR2 is SQIVND (reference sequence). V was cut by 7 bases and J by 5 bases, with 17 bases left in between. This CDR3 contains 14 residues. The CDR3 coding sequence is TGTGCCAGTATTGCGAGGGGAGGTCGGACTGAAGCTTTCTTT. This sequence encodes CASIARGGRTEAFF.

This clone was found once. The gene calls are TRBV19 and TRBJ1-6, with TRBD1 as a possible D gene (5 bases). Trimming left V 6 bases short and J 7 bases short, with 19 bases between. The CDR3 has 16 amino acids. Germline V gene lookup returns CDR1 LNHDA and CDR2 SQIVND (reference sequence). The chain's CDR3 is CASSPSSTGANSPLHF. The CDR3 region has the DNA TGTGCCAGTAGCCCATCAAGTACCGGGGCCAATTCACCCCTCCACTTT.

This clone was seen only once. V and J are TRBV5-6 and TRBJ1-3; unclear D gene. The germline V gene encodes CDR1 SGHDT and CDR2 YYEEEE. This CDR3 is 17 amino acids long. V dropped 1 base and J dropped 1 base, with 15 bases sitting between them. The CDR3 sequence: CASSLLIGPGSGNTIYF. Written as DNA, the CDR3 is TGTGCCAGCAGCTTGCTCATCGGGCCAGGATCTGGAAACACCATATATTTT.

This chain connects TRBV11-3 to TRBJ2-5, with D possibly called TRBD1 or TRBD2 (5 bases each). With the DNA end fitting TRBJ2-7 better, the J assignment may be wrong. Germline-derived CDR1 and CDR2 are SGHNT and YENEEA. This CDR3 comprises 12 residues. As DNA, the CDR3 is TGTGCCAGCAGCTTTTCAGGGACCGAGCAGTACTTC. Protein sequence: CASSFSGTEQYF.

This chain uses TRBV7-2 with TRBJ2-1; 9 bases are a match to TRBD2. The V segment lost 1 base and the J segment 5 bases; nucleotides outside the gene matches: 6. The germline V gene has CDR1 SGHTA and CDR2 FQGNSA. The CDR3 has 16 amino acids. The DNA of the CDR3 is TGTGCCAGCAGCTTAGAGAGACTAGCGGAAAACAATGAGCAGTTCTTC. Translation gives CASSLERLAENNEQFF.

The rearrangement links TRBV10-3 to TRBJ2-7; possibly TRBD2 for D (6 bases). With 11 bases removed from V and 4 bases from J, the gap between germline ends came to 18 bases. Germline-derived CDR1 and CDR2 are ENHRY and SYGVKD. This CDR3 contains 13 residues. CDR3: CASTPGGVYEQYF. The CDR3 nucleotides read TGTGCCTCAACTCCCGGAGGGGTGTACGAGCAGTACTTC.

This rearrangement joins TRBV6-5 to TRBJ1-1; 7 nucleotides agree with TRBD1. Per germline, CDR1 MNHEY and CDR2 SVGAGI. The CDR3 is 13 amino acids. The trim removed 6 bases at V and 6 bases at J, leaving 7 bases unmatched. The CDR3 here is CASSLRQGPEAFF. The CDR3 region has the DNA TGTGCCAGCAGCCTCCGACAGGGCCCTGAAGCTTTCTTT.

Turning to this clone: At one of its ends the junction is not consistent with the germline gene, which may arise from a read error. The chain is built from TRBV5-1 and TRBJ2-6, with D perhaps TRBD1 (5 bases). This CDR3 comprises 18 residues. Germline V gene data show CDR1 as SGHRS and CDR2 as YFSETQ. The CDR3 nucleotides read TGCGCCAGCAGCTTATTTGTATCCCAGTCCCCTGGGGCCAGCGTCCTGACTTTC. Translation: CASSLFVSQSPGASVLTF.

In this sample, this clone turned up once. This sequence joins TRBV11-2 and TRBJ2-7, with 10 positions matching TRBD2. With V trimmed by 5 bases and J by 4 bases, 5 bases remained unmatched. The germline CDR1 and CDR2 sequences are SGHAT and FQNNGV. This CDR3 region has 14 residues. The CDR3 spells CASSIRLAGYEQYF. CDR3 sequence (DNA): TGTGCCAGCAGCATCAGACTAGCGGGTTACGAGCAGTACTTC.

This sequence joins TRBV7-6 and TRBJ2-1; maybe TRBD2 (6 bases). The CDR3 totals 15 residues. The germline CDR1 and CDR2 sequences are SGHVS and FNYEAQ. V shed 1 base and J shed 0 bases, with 7 bases lying between them. The CDR3 spells CASSLVGLSYNEQFF. The DNA for the CDR3 is TGTGCCAGCAGCTTAGTGGGACTCTCCTACAATGAGCAGTTCTTC.

This clone was seen more than once but under ten times. The chain couples TRBV6-6 to TRBJ2-2; D remains ambiguous. The CDR3 covers 14 residues. Between the trimmed V and J ends, which lost 0 bases and 5 bases, there was a span of 7 bases. Per germline, CDR1 MNHNY and CDR2 SVGAGI (reference sequence). The CDR3 DNA reads TGTGCCAGCAGTTACTCGGCACAAACCGGGGAGCTGTTTTTT. This encodes CASSYSAQTGELFF.